Below, 14 T cell receptor beta chains from the same sample are listed, as sequenced in a study of cytotoxic CD8 clonotypes in ibrutinib-treated CLL. TCRdb's table, derived via immunoSEQ multiplex PCR, lists solely in-frame clones and lacks some. The sample gives some 200,000 clones, around 70% of which show up once; around an eighth is in the top ten. The input for sequencing was PBMCs, taken after 24 months of ibrutinib treatment. The receptor source for this set is a human donor with chronic lymphocytic leukemia.

The count of this clone is one. As DNA, the CDR3 is TGTGCCAGCAGCCAAGATTTGTCCTCTGGGGCCAACGTCCTGACTTTC. Its protein product is CASSQDLSSGANVLTF. The chain uses TRBV14 and TRBJ2-6, with unresolved D. CDR3 length: 16 residues. Trimming cost V 0 bases and J 0 bases, with 6 bases left between them. Germline assignment: CDR1 SGHDN and CDR2 FVKESK.

The chain uses TRBV27 and TRBJ2-7; D not certain. Germline-derived CDR1 and CDR2 are MNHEY and SMNVEV (reference sequence). V lost 1 base, J lost 5 bases, and 12 bases lay in between. This CDR3 comprises 14 residues. CDR3 in DNA: TGTGCCAGCAGTTTATACGGAGAAATGGACGAGCAGTACTTC. Its protein is CASSLYGEMDEQYF.

Details on this clone: The same CDR3 also results from other DNA sequences found in this sample. This chain joins TRBV10-3 and TRBJ2-3; no clear D. This CDR3 spans 15 amino acids. The germline V gene encodes CDR1 ENHRY and CDR2 SYGVKD. Trimming took off 3 bases at V and 2 bases at J, with 12 bases between the two ends. The CDR3 DNA reads TGTGCCATCAGTGATTCGACGGCGTCCACAGATACGCAGTATTTT. Amino acid sequence: CAISDSTASTDTQYF.

This clone was detected a few times. V usage is TRBV7-6 and J usage is TRBJ2-1; D unclear. Germline assignment: CDR1 SGHVS and CDR2 FNYEAQ. Trimming removed 5 bases from V and 2 bases from J, with 10 bases in between. The CDR3 consists of 14 residues. The CDR3 spells CASSPLVTYNEQFF. In DNA form, the CDR3 reads TGTGCCAGCAGCCCCCTGGTCACCTACAATGAGCAGTTCTTC. The full variable domain, its missing parts supplied by reference TRBV7-6 and TRBJ2-1, is GAGVSQSPRYKVTKRGQDVALRCDPISGHVSLYWYRQALGQGPEFLTYFNYEAQQDKSGLPNDRFSAERPEGSISTLTIQRTEQRDSAMYRCASSPLVTYNEQFFGPGTRLTVL.

This clone was seen once. The chain couples TRBV5-5 to TRBJ1-2; D perhaps matches TRBD1 (5 bases). Germline lookup yields CDR1 SGHKS and CDR2 YYEKEE (reference sequence). The V end lost 3 bases, the J end lost 8 bases, and 17 bases lay between the germline ends. The CDR3 totals 14 residues. The CDR3 bases are TGTGCCAGCAGCTCACTCGGGGACCAAGGGGGCTACACCTTC. It yields the protein CASSSLGDQGGYTF.

The chain links TRBV5-1 to TRBJ2-2; D not resolved. Germline V gene data show CDR1 as SGHRS and CDR2 as YFSETQ. Trimming shortened V by 0 bases and J by 5 bases, and 11 bases separated the two germline ends. CDR3 length: 15 residues. DNA of the CDR3: TGCGCCAGCAGCTTGGGCCACGCCGCGACCGGGGAGCTGTTTTTT. Translation: CASSLGHAATGELFF.

The rearrangement joins TRBV9 to TRBJ1-1; D may be TRBD1 (6 bases). Trimming shortened V by 0 bases and J by 2 bases, and 11 bases separated the two germline ends. CDR1 is SGDLS, CDR2 YYNGEE, per germline. This CDR3 has 15 residues. CDR3 residues: CASSVGQGFNTEAFF. The CDR3 bases are TGTGCCAGCAGCGTAGGGCAGGGGTTTAACACTGAAGCTTTCTTT.

The genes are TRBV5-1 and TRBJ2-2, with unresolved D. The CDR3 covers 14 residues. Between the trimmed V and J ends, which lost 4 bases and 6 bases, there was a span of 13 bases. Germline CDR1 SGHRS, CDR2 YFSETQ. CDR3 amino acids: CASSPTTPAGELFF. CDR3 sequence (DNA): TGCGCCAGCAGCCCAACAACGCCTGCCGGGGAGCTGTTTTTT.

The chain couples TRBV12-5 to TRBJ1-2, with D possibly TRBD1 on 6 matching bases. The CDR3 covers 15 residues. With 6 bases removed from V and 5 bases from J, the gap between germline ends came to 19 bases. Germline-derived CDR1 and CDR2 are LGHNT and FRNRAP. The CDR3: CASGRDTLSGYGYTF. In DNA form, the CDR3 reads TGTGCTAGTGGGAGGGACACCCTGTCTGGGTATGGCTACACCTTC.

This chain links TRBV20-1 with TRBJ2-3; D is undetermined. From germline, CDR1 is DFQATT and CDR2 SNEGSKA (reference sequence). V lost 2 bases, J lost 6 bases, and 3 bases lay in between. CDR3 length: 10 residues. The CDR3 loop reads CSARLDTQYF. The CDR3 coding sequence is TGCAGTGCTAGACTGGATACGCAGTATTTT.

CDR3 region: CASRQGPNTGELFF. CDR3 DNA: TGTGCCAGCAGACAGGGACCGAACACCGGGGAGCTGTTTTTT. The V and J genes are TRBV6-1 and TRBJ2-2; TRBD1 might be the D (6 bases). CDR3 size: 14 residues. Trimming took 6 bases from V and 0 from J, leaving 8 bases between them. Germline CDR1 is MNHNS and CDR2 is SASEGT.

V is TRBV6-4 and J is TRBJ1-2; D remains ambiguous. The germline gives CDR1 MRHNA, CDR2 SNTAGT. The ends were cut back, 3 bases at V and 0 bases at J, with 11 bases in the middle. There are 15 residues in the CDR3. CDR3 sequence reads: CASSEFPAANYGYTF. CDR3 nucleotides: TGTGCCAGCAGTGAGTTCCCAGCAGCTAACTATGGCTACACCTTC.

The chain joins TRBV12-5 to TRBJ2-3; unclear D gene. The V gene's germline CDR1 is LGHNT and CDR2 FRNRAP. V lost 1 base to trimming and J lost 10 bases, with 18 bases between them. There are 15 residues in the CDR3. CDR3 residues: CASGLARSGSASQYF. In DNA, the CDR3 is TGTGCTAGTGGTTTGGCTAGGTCCGGCTCCGCTTCGCAGTATTTT.

V and J are TRBV4-1 and TRBJ2-1, with D maybe TRBD2 (5 bases). CDR3 length: 16 amino acids. The V gene lost 0 bases and the J gene lost 1 base, with 10 bases spanning the gap. Germline V gives CDR1 MGHRA, CDR2 YSYEKL. The CDR3 protein is CASSQDSGGSYNEQFF. The CDR3, as DNA: TGCGCCAGCAGCCAAGATTCTGGCGGGTCCTACAATGAGCAGTTCTTC.